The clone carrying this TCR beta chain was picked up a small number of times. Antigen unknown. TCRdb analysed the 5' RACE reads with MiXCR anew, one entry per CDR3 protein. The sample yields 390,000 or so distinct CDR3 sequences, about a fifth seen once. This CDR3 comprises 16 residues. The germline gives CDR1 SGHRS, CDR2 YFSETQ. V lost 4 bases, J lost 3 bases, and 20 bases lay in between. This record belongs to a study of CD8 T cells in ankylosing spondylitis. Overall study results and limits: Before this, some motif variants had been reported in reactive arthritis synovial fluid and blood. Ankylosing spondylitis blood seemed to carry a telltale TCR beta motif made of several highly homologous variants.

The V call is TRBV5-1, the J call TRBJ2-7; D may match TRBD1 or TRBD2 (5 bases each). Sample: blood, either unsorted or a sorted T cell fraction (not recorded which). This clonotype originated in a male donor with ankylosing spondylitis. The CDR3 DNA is TGCGCCAGCAGCCCCAACCCGGGACCCACGAACTACGAGCAGTACTTC. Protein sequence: CASSPNPGPTNYEQYF.